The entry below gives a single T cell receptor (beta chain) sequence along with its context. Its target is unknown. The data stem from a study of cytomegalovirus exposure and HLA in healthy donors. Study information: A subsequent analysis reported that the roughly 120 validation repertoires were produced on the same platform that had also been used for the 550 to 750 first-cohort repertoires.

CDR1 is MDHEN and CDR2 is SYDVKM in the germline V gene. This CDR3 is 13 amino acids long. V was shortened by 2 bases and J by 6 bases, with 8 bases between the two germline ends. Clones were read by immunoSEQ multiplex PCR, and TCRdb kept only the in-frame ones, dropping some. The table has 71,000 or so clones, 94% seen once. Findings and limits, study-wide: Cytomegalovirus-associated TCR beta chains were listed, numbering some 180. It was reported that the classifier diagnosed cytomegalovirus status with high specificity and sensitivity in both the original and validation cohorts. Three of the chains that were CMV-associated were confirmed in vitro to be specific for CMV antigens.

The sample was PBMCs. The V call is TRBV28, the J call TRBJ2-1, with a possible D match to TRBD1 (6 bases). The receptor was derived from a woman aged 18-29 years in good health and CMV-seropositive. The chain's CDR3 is CASSLQGSNEQFF. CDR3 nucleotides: TGTGCCAGCAGTTTACAGGGGAGCAATGAGCAGTTCTTC.